This T cell receptor (beta chain) comes out of a study of control samples from healthy donors and cancer patients. TCRdb's table, derived via immunoSEQ multiplex PCR, lists solely in-frame clones and lacks some. The sample includes 60,000 to 65,000 clones, 85% of them seen just once. The germline V gene encodes CDR1 SGHTA and CDR2 FQGNSA. V lost 4 bases, J lost 6 bases, and 9 bases stayed unmatched. This CDR3 contains 16 residues. The TCR originated in a man aged 40-49 years in good health. The chain couples TRBV7-2 to TRBJ2-5; 12 bases match TRBD1. The sequenced sample was blood. CDR3 in amino acids: CASSSLPGTGGKTQYF. As DNA, the CDR3 is TGTGCCAGCAGCTCCCTCCCCGGGACAGGGGGCAAGACCCAGTACTTC.